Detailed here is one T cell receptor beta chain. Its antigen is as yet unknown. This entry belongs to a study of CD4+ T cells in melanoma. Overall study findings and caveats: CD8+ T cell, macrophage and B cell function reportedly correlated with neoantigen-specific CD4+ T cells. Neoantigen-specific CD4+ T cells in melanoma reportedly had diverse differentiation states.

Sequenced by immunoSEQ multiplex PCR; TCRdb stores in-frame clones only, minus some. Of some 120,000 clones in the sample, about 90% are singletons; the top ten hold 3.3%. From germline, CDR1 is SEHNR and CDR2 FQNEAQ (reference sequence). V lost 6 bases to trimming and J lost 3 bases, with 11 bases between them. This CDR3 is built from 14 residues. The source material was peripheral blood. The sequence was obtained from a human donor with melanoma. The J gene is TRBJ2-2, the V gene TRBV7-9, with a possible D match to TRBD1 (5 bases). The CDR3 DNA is TGTGCCAGCAGTATAACAGGATACACCGGGGAGCTGTTTTTT. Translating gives CASSITGYTGELFF.